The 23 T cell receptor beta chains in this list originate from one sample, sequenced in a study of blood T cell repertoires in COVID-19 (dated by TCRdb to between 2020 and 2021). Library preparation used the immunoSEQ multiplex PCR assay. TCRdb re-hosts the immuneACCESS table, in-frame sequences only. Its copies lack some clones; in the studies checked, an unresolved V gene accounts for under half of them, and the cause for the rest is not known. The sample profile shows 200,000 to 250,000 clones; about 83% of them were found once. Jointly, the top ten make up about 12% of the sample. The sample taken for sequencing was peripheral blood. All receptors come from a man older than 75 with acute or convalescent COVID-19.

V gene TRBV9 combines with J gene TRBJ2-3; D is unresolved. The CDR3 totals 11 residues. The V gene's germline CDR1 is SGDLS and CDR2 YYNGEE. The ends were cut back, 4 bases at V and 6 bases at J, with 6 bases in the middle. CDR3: CASSREDTQYF. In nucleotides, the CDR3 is TGTGCCAGCAGCAGAGAGGATACGCAGTATTTT.

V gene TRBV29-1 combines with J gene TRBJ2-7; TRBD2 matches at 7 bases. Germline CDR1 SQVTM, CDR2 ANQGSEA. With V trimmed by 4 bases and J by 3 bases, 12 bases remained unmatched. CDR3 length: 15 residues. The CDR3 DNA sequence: TGCAGCGTTGTATGGCTCTGGACTAGAGACTACGAGCAGTACTTC. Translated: CSVVWLWTRDYEQYF.

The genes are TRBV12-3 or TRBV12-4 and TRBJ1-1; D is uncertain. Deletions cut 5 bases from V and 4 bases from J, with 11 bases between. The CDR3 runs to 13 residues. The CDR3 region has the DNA TGTGCCAGCAGTCGGGATGGTTTCACTGAAGCTTTCTTT. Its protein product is CASSRDGFTEAFF.

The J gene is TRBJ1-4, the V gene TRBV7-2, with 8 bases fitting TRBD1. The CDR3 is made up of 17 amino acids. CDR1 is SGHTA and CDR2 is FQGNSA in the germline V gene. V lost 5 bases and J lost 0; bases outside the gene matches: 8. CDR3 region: CASSLRTGLTTNEKLFF. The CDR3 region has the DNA TGTGCCAGCAGCCTAAGGACAGGGCTTACAACTAATGAAAAACTGTTTTTT.

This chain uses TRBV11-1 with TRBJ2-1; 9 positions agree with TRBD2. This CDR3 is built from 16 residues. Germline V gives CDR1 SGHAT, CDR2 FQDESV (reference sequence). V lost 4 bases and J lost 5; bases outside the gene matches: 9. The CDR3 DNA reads TGTGCCAGCAGCTCTTCGACTAGCGGCGGAGACAATGAGCAGTTCTTC. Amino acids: CASSSSTSGGDNEQFF.

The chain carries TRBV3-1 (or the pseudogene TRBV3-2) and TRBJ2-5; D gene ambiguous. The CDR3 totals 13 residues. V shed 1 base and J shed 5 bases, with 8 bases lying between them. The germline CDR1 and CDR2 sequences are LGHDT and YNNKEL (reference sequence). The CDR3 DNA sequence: TGTGCCAGCAGCCAAGCGGCGGTCGAGACCCAGTACTTC. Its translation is CASSQAAVETQYF.

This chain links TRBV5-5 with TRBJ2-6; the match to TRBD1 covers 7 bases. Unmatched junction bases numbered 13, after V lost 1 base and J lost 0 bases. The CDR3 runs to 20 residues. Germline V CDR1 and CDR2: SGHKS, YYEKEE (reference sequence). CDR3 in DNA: TGTGCCAGCAGCTTGAGGGGTGGGGACAGCTATTACTCTGGGGCCAACGTCCTGACTTTC. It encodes CASSLRGGDSYYSGANVLTF.

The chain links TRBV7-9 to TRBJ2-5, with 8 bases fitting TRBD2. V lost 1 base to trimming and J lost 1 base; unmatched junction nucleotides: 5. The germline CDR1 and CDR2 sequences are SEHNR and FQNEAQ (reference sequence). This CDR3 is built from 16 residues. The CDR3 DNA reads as TGTGCCAGCAGCTTAGGAGGCGGGGGGATCCAAGAGACCCAGTACTTC. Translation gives CASSLGGGGIQETQYF. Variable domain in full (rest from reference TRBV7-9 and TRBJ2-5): DTGVSQNPRHKITKRGQNVTFRCDPISEHNRLYWYRQTLGQGPEFLTYFQNEAQLEKSRLLSDRFSAERPKGSFSTLEIQRTEQGDSAMYLCASSLGGGGIQETQYFGPGTRLLVL.

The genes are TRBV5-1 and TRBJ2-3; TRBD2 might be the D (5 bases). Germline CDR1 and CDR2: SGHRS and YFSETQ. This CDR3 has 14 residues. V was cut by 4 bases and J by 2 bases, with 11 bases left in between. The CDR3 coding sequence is TGCGCCAGCAGCGGGCAGACTAACACAGATACGCAGTATTTT. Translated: CASSGQTNTDTQYF.

CDR3 DNA: TGTGCCAGCAGTCCCCCGGGTTCAGGGGAGCTGTTTTTT. Translation gives CASSPPGSGELFF. The chain combines TRBV6-5 with TRBJ2-2; the D is unclear. Looked up from germline, CDR1 is MNHEY and CDR2 is SVGAGI. The CDR3 consists of 13 residues. Trimming shortened V by 5 bases and J by 8 bases, and 12 bases separated the two germline ends.

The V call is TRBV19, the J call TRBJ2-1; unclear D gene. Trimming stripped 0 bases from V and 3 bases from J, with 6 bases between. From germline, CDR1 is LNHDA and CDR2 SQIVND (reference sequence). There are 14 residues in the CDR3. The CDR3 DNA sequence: TGTGCCAGTAGTATAGAACCCAGCTACAATGAGCAGTTCTTC. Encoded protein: CASSIEPSYNEQFF.

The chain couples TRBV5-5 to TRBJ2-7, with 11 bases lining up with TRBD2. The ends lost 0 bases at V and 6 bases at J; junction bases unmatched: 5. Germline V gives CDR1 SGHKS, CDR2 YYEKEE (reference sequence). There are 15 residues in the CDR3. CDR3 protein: CASSLDLAGGFEQYF. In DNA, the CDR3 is TGTGCCAGCAGCTTGGACCTAGCGGGAGGTTTCGAGCAGTACTTC.

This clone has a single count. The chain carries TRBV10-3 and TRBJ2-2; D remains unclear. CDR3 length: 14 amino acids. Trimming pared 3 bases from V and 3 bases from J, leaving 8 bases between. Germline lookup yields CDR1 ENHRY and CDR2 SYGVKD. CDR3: CAISDPQYTGELFF. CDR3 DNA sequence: TGTGCCATCAGTGACCCCCAATACACCGGGGAGCTGTTTTTT.

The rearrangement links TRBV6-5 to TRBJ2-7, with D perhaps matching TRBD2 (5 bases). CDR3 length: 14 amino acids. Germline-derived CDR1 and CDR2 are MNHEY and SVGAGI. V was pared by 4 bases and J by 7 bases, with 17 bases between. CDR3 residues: CASSLGQRFGEQYF. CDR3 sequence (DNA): TGTGCCAGCAGTTTGGGCCAGCGGTTCGGTGAGCAGTACTTC.

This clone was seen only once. CDR3 sequence reads: CASTTGGGNTYEQYF. CDR3 sequence (DNA): TGTGCCAGCACCACAGGCGGGGGGAACACCTACGAGCAGTACTTC. V gene TRBV3-1 (or the pseudogene TRBV3-2) combines with J gene TRBJ2-7; 8 nucleotides agree with TRBD2. V dropped 7 bases and J dropped 2; count of bases not matched to a gene: 10. Germline assignment: CDR1 LGHDT and CDR2 YNNKEL (reference sequence). The CDR3 loop spans 15 amino acids.

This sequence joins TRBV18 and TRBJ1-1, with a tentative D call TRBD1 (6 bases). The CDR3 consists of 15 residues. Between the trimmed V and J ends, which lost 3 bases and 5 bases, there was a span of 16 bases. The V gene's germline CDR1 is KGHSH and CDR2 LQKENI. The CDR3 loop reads CASSPLQGSDTEAFF. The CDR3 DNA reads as TGTGCCAGCTCACCCTTACAGGGTAGTGATACTGAAGCTTTCTTT.

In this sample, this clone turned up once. CDR3 in amino acids: CSVGLGGMNTEAFF. DNA of the CDR3: TGCAGCGTTGGGTTAGGGGGTATGAACACTGAAGCTTTCTTT. The chain carries TRBV29-1 and TRBJ1-1, with a tentative D call TRBD1 (6 bases). V lost 4 bases and J lost 0, with 12 bases in between. The length of the CDR3 is 14 residues. Germline V gene data show CDR1 as SQVTM and CDR2 as ANQGSEA.

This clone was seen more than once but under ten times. In nucleotides, the CDR3 is TGTGCCAGCAGCCAAGATTCCGGGAATTCACCCCTCCACTTT. Amino acids: CASSQDSGNSPLHF. This chain links TRBV3-1 (or the pseudogene TRBV3-2) with TRBJ1-6; D is ambiguous. CDR1 LGHDT and CDR2 YNNKEL come from the germline V gene (reference sequence). This CDR3 has 14 amino acids. Trimming removed 0 bases at V and 7 bases at J, with 7 bases between.

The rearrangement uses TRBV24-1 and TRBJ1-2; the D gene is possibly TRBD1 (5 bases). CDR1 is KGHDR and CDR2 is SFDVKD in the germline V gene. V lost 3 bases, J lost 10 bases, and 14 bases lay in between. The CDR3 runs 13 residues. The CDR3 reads CATSDAQGRFYTF. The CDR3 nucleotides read TGTGCCACCAGTGATGCGCAGGGCAGGTTCTACACCTTC.

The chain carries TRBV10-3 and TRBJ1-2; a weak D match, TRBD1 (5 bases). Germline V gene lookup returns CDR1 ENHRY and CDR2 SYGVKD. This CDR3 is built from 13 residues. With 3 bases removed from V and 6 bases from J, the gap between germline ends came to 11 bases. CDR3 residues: CAISDGATDGYTF. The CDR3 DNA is TGTGCCATCAGTGATGGGGCCACGGATGGCTACACCTTC.

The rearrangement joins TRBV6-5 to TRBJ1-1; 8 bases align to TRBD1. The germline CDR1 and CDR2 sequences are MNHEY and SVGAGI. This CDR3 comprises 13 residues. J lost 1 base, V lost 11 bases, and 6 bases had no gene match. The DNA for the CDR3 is TGTGCCGGAAGACAGGGGACGAACACTGAAGCTTTCTTT. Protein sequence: CAGRQGTNTEAFF.

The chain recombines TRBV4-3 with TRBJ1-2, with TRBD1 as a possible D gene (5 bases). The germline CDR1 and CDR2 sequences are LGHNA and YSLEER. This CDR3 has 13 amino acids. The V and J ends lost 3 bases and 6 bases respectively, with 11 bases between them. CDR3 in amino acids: CASSQQGLNGYTF. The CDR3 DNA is TGCGCCAGCAGCCAGCAGGGACTCAATGGCTACACCTTC.

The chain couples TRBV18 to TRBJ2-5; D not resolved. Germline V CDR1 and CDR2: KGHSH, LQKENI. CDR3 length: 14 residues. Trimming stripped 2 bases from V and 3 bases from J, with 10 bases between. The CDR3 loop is CASSPVTEEETQYF. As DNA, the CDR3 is TGTGCCAGCTCACCAGTCACAGAAGAAGAGACCCAGTACTTC.